What follows describes a single TCR beta chain. Its antigen remains unidentified. Overall study findings and caveats: Tumor Tregs overlapped most with tumor, then blood, naive CD4+ cells. Larger-cohort validation covered only one TCR beta V-J rearrangement.

Memory CD4+ cells were defined as CD4+CD45RO+CD25-. V lost 5 bases and J 11 bases, leaving 13 bases between the germline ends. The germline gives CDR1 SGHVS, CDR2 FQNEAQ. This CDR3 comprises 13 residues. In TCRdb, the 5' RACE reads were re-called with MiXCR into one record per CDR3 protein. The sample yields 50,000 to 80,000 distinct CDR3 sequences, roughly 23% seen once. Source material: memory CD4+ T cells sorted from a lymph node. The subset is: memory CD4+ T cells, CD4+CD45RO+CD25-. This receptor was obtained from a female donor with breast cancer. The J gene is TRBJ1-6, the V gene TRBV7-8; D is unresolved. CDR3 in DNA: TGTGCCAGCAGCCGACGGGATGATGCACCCCTCCACTTT. It codes for CASSRRDDAPLHF.